The rows below give T cell receptor beta chains drawn from one sample of a study of early T cells in non-severe SARS-CoV-2 infection. A single record per CDR3 protein comes from TCRdb applying MiXCR to the 5' RACE reads. Altogether approximately 46,000 distinct CDR3 sequences are present, 6% to 6.5% being singletons, with the ten largest covering under 15%. Sequences were obtained from whole blood. These receptors were obtained from an adult who was a healthcare worker with PCR-confirmed SARS-CoV-2 infection or an uninfected control (not recorded which). The CDR3 runs from the conserved cysteine through the conserved F or W. A D gene is named only where the DNA matches it firmly. A row's size may be missing; if present it is once, few, many or a size class.

v_call	clone_size	j_call	d_call	cdr3_nt	cdr3_aa
TRBV7-2	many	TRBJ1-6	-	TGTGCCAGCAGCCTCGGCAGGGGAGGGTATAATTCACCCCTCCACTTT	CASSLGRGGYNSPLHF
TRBV10-3	many	TRBJ1-3	-	TGTGCCATCAGTACTGGACGATCTGGAAACACCATATATTTT	CAISTGRSGNTIYF
TRBV7-9	many	TRBJ1-6	-	TGTGCCAGCAGCTCGGGACTGTATAATTCACCCCTCCACTTT	CASSSGLYNSPLHF
TRBV29-1	many	TRBJ1-2	TRBD1	TGCAGCGAGGGACAGTGGGGCTACACCTTC	CSEGQWGYTF
TRBV5-1	few	TRBJ2-1	-	TGCGCCAGCAGCCCCCTTAGCGACAGTGAGCAGTTCTTC	CASSPLSDSEQFF
TRBV20-1	many	TRBJ1-6	-	TGCAGTGCCCAGACGGGTTCGGGTTCACCCCTCCACTTT	CSAQTGSGSPLHF
TRBV5-1	many	TRBJ2-6	TRBD1	TGCGCCAGCATTGAGCAGGGGGAAGGAACTGGGGCCAACGTCCTGACTTTC	CASIEQGEGTGANVLTF
TRBV6-6	few	TRBJ1-6	-	TGTGCCAGCAGCGAACGAGGGGCCCCTAATTCACCCCTCCACTTT	CASSERGAPNSPLHF
TRBV5-4	many	TRBJ2-2	TRBD1	TGTGCCAGCAGCCCGCCCGGGACAGGGACTAACGGGGAGCTGTTTTTT	CASSPPGTGTNGELFF
TRBV6-2/TRBV6-3	few	TRBJ2-7	-	TGTGCCAGCAGTTACTCGCACAGGGCGACACTCTACGAGCAGTACTTC	CASSYSHRATLYEQYF
TRBV20-1	few	TRBJ2-2	-	TGCAGTGCTAGAGATGGGACGGCGGGGCACACCGGGGAGCTGTTTTTT	CSARDGTAGHTGELFF
TRBV13	many	TRBJ2-3	-	TGTGCCAGCCAGGGTCGGGGCGGCACAGATACGCAGTATTTT	CASQGRGGTDTQYF
TRBV28	many	TRBJ2-3	TRBD1	TGTGCCAGCAGTTTAATGTGGGACAGGGGCACAGATACGCAGTATTTT	CASSLMWDRGTDTQYF
TRBV29-1	-	TRBJ2-1	-	TGCAGCGTTGCCAGTAGCTCCTACAATGAGCAGTTCTTC	CSVASSSYNEQFF
TRBV19	many	TRBJ2-2	-	TGTGCCAGTAGTATGGGGCAGGAGACCGGGGAGCTGTTTTTT	CASSMGQETGELFF
TRBV14	many	TRBJ2-2	-	TGTGCCAGCAGCCTCAACCTAGGGGGGGCCGGGGAGCTGTTTTTT	CASSLNLGGAGELFF
TRBV12-3/TRBV12-4	many	TRBJ2-1	-	TGTGCCAGCAGTTGGAGGGGGAGCTCCTACAATGAGCAGTTCTTC	CASSWRGSSYNEQFF
TRBV12-3/TRBV12-4	many	TRBJ2-3	TRBD2	TGTGCCAGCAGAATAGCGGGATCCTCAGATACGCAGTATTTT	CASRIAGSSDTQYF
TRBV4-1	many	TRBJ2-3	-	TGCGCCAGCAGCCAAGGAATCCGGGAGACAGATACGCAGTATTTT	CASSQGIRETDTQYF
TRBV10-2	many	TRBJ2-3	-	TGCGCCAGCAGGGAATCAACAGTTAGCACAGATACGCAGTATTTT	CASRESTVSTDTQYF
TRBV20-1	few	TRBJ1-5	TRBD1	TGCAGTGCTAGACGGGACAGAAATCAGCCCCAGCATTTT	CSARRDRNQPQHF
TRBV19	few	TRBJ2-6	-	TGTGCCAGTAGTATAGGGGACCTCGGGGCCAACGTCCTGACTTTC	CASSIGDLGANVLTF